The rows below give T cell receptor beta chains drawn from one sample of a study of post-analysis software for immune sequencing data. TCRdb called the PCR reads again in MiXCR, with one record for every CDR3 protein. Of 400,000 to 500,000 distinct CDR3 sequences detected, approximately 42% appear once; the ten largest clones hold about 8%. The material sequenced was blood. The receptors were sampled from a girl aged 2 to 10 with multiple sclerosis. Both conserved end residues are part of each CDR3. D genes are given only for firm matches. A row's size may be missing; if present it is once, few, many or a size class.

CDR3 DNA | CDR3 protein | clone size | D gene | J gene | V gene
TGCAGTGCCTTAGGGAGCAGGCAGATCAATGAGCAGTTCTTC | CSALGSRQINEQFF | NA | NA | TRBJ2-1 | TRBV20-1
TGTGCCAGCAGCGACACAGGGGACTATGGCAACACCTTC | CASSDTGDYGNTF | NA | TRBD1 | TRBJ1-2 | TRBV7-6
TGTGCCAGCAGTTTGAGGGGCCAGTTTTCCACCGGGGAGCTGTTTTTT | CASSLRGQFSTGELFF | NA | NA | TRBJ2-2 | TRBV12-3/TRBV12-4
TGTGCCAGCAGCTTACCCAGGGCGGGCGGCTATGGCTACACCTTC | CASSLPRAGGYGYTF | NA | NA | TRBJ1-2 | TRBV7-2
TGTGCCAGCAGCCTGGACAGGGGCACAGATACGCAGTATTTT | CASSLDRGTDTQYF | NA | TRBD1 | TRBJ2-3 | TRBV6-2/TRBV6-3
TGTGCCAGCAGTTTAGGGGAGGGACGTTATGGCTACACCTTC | CASSLGEGRYGYTF | few | NA | TRBJ1-2 | TRBV28
TGTGCCAGCAGCTTAGTGCTAGCGGTGTACAATGAGCAGTTCTTC | CASSLVLAVYNEQFF | few | TRBD2 | TRBJ2-1 | TRBV7-8
TGTGCCAGCAAAAATCGAGCGAGCGGGCCGTTTTCCTACGAGCAGTACTTC | CASKNRASGPFSYEQYF | NA | NA | TRBJ2-7 | TRBV28
TGCAGCGTGGCCGGACTAGCGAGGTCGGAGACCCAGTACTTC | CSVAGLARSETQYF | many | TRBD2 | TRBJ2-5 | TRBV29-1
TGTGCCACAAGCCCAAAAAGCGGAAACATTCAGTACTTC | CATSPKSGNIQYF | once | NA | TRBJ2-4 | TRBV12-3/TRBV12-4
TGTGCCAGCAGCTTAGTCAGCAAGGGAGATACGCAGTATTTT | CASSLVSKGDTQYF | NA | NA | TRBJ2-3 | TRBV7-9
TGTGCCAGCAGCTTAACCAGGGGATCCGATACGCAGTATTTT | CASSLTRGSDTQYF | NA | NA | TRBJ2-3 | TRBV7-3
TGTGCCAGCAGCGTAGGGGGGTCACTAGCCAAAAACATTCAGTACTTC | CASSVGGSLAKNIQYF | NA | NA | TRBJ2-4 | TRBV9
TGTGCCAGCAGTTCCTCGACTAGCGGGGGGTCTAGCGAGCAGTACTTC | CASSSSTSGGSSEQYF | NA | TRBD2 | TRBJ2-7 | TRBV27
TGTGCCACCAGCAGAGGGGGAGGATCGGGTACCTACGAGCAGTACTTC | CATSRGGGSGTYEQYF | NA | NA | TRBJ2-7 | TRBV15